Included here is one TCR beta chain sequence, with context. This entry belongs to a study of Ad26.COV2.S vaccination and SARS-CoV-2 variants. Study as a whole: Into the muscle, Ad26.COV2.S was dosed once or twice, 56 days apart.

Germline V gene data show CDR1 as SGHRS and CDR2 as YFSETQ. The CDR3 runs 14 residues. V was pared by 7 bases and J by 3 bases, with 14 bases between. Treatment here: about 20 received Ad26.COV2.S at low or high dose, single or two shots; 5 received placebo; per-sample allocation not given. Following the first vaccine or placebo injection, samples were taken on day 63. Profiling relied on immunoSEQ multiplex PCR, and the TCRdb table lists in-frame clones only, not all of them. The sample holds about 350,000 clones; 86% are singletons and the top ten take about 11%. The clonotype comes from a person aged 18 to 59 who received the Ad26.COV2.S COVID-19 vaccine or a placebo. The chain links TRBV5-1 to TRBJ2-1, with D possibly being TRBD2 (6 bases). The specimen comprised peripheral blood, sampled in a trial of Ad26.COV2.S vaccine versus placebo. CDR3 in amino acids: CASLGASDYNEQFF. In nucleotides, the CDR3 is TGCGCCAGCCTTGGGGCTAGCGACTACAATGAGCAGTTCTTC.